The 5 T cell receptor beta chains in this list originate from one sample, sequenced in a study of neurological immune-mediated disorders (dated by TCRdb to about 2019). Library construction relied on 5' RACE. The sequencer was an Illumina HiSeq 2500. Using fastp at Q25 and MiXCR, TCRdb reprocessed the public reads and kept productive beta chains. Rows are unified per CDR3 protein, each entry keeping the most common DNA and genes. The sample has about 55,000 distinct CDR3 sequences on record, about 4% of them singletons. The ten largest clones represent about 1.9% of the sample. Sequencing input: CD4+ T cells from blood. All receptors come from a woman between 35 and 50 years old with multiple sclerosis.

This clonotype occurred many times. This CDR3 is CAISWGEKLFF. The CDR3, as DNA: TGTGCCATCAGTTGGGGTGAAAAACTGTTTTTT. V usage is TRBV10-3 and J usage is TRBJ1-4; no definite D call. From germline, CDR1 is ENHRY and CDR2 SYGVKD. Trimming cost V 5 bases and J 7 bases, with 5 bases left between them. The CDR3 totals 11 residues.

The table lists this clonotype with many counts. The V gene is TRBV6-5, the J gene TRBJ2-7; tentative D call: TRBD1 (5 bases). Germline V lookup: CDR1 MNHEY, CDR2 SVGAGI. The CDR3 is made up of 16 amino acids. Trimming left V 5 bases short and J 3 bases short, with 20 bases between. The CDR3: CASSPRGTSLDYEQYF. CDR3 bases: TGTGCCAGCAGTCCTAGGGGCACCTCCTTAGACTACGAGCAGTACTTC.

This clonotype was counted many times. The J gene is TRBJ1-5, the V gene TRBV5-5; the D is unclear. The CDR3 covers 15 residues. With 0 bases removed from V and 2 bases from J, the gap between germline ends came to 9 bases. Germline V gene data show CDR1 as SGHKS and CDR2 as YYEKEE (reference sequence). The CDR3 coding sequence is TGTGCCAGCAGCTTGGATGGAGGAGGCAATCAGCCCCAGCATTTT. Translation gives CASSLDGGGNQPQHF. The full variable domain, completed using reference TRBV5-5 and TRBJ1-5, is DAGVTQSPTHLIKTRGQQVTLRCSPISGHKSVSWYQQVLGQGPQFIFQYYEKEERGRGNFPDRFSARQFPNYSSELNVNALLLGDSALYLCASSLDGGGNQPQHFGDGTRLSIL.

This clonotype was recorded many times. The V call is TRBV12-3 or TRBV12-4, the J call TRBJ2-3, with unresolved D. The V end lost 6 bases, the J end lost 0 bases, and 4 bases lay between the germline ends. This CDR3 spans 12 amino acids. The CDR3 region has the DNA TGTGCCAGCAGCCGTAGCACAGATACGCAGTATTTT. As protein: CASSRSTDTQYF.

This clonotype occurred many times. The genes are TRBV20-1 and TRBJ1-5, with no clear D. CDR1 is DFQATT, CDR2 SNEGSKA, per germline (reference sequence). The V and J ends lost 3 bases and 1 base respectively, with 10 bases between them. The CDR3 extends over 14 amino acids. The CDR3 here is CSASPGRSNQPQHF. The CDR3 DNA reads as TGCAGTGCTAGTCCGGGGAGAAGCAATCAGCCCCAGCATTTT.